The 4 T cell receptor beta chains given below trace back to one sample, sequenced in a study of graft-versus-host responses after intestinal transplantation. Their antigen targets remain unknown. The protocol was immunoSEQ multiplex PCR, while the TCRdb copy is restricted to in-frame clones and leaves out a portion. The table has about 78,000 clones, around 89% seen once. This specimen consisted of unstimulated CD8+ T cells sorted from spleen or lymph node cells, obtained before transplant. The source of these receptors is a human donor who was the organ donor for an intestinal transplant.

The CDR3: CASSGPLTFRTGALQETQYF. CDR3 nucleotides: TGCGCCAGCAGTGGCCCCCTAACTTTCCGGACAGGGGCCTTACAAGAGACCCAGTACTTC. This rearrangement joins TRBV10-2 to TRBJ2-5, with 9 bases lining up with TRBD1. Germline V gene data show CDR1 as WSHSY and CDR2 as SAAADI. This CDR3 comprises 20 residues. Losses at the gene ends were 4 bases for V and 2 bases for J; bases not matched to a gene: 20.

This clone has just one count. This chain joins TRBV28 and TRBJ2-2; D might be TRBD2 (6 bases). The CDR3 runs 15 residues. The germline V and J ends were trimmed by 3 bases and 5 bases, with 13 bases remaining between them. Germline CDR1 MDHEN, CDR2 SYDVKM. The chain's CDR3 is CASSLGPGGTGELFF. The CDR3 DNA reads as TGTGCCAGCAGTTTGGGCCCTGGGGGGACCGGGGAGCTGTTTTTT.

The gene calls are TRBV9 and TRBJ2-5, with 7 bases lining up with TRBD2. This CDR3 has 15 residues. The germline V gene has CDR1 SGDLS and CDR2 YYNGEE. J was trimmed by 4 bases and V by 4 bases; bases with no gene match: 10. The CDR3 here is CASSSAGLSGETQYF. CDR3 bases: TGTGCCAGCAGCAGCGCGGGACTATCAGGAGAGACCCAGTACTTC. The variable domain in full, completed from reference TRBV9 and TRBJ2-5, reads DSGVTQTPKHLITATGQRVTLRCSPRSGDLSVYWYQQSLDQGLQFLIQYYNGEERAKGNILERFSAQQFPDLHSELNLSSLELGDSALYFCASSSAGLSGETQYFGPGTRLLVL.

V usage is TRBV29-1 and J usage is TRBJ2-1; 8 bases line up with TRBD2. Germline V gene lookup returns CDR1 SQVTM and CDR2 ANQGSEA. This CDR3 comprises 14 residues. V dropped 0 bases and J dropped 5; count of bases not matched to a gene: 3. The CDR3 nucleotides read TGCAGCGTTGAAGACATCGGGGGGGACAATGAGCAGTTCTTC. It codes for CSVEDIGGDNEQFF.